The clone carrying this T cell receptor (beta chain) was picked up many times. Its antigen is unidentified. TCRbeta library preparation incorporated unique molecular identifiers. TCRdb re-called the PCR reads with MiXCR, one entry per CDR3 protein. The sample holds 200,000 to 300,000 distinct CDR3 sequences, about 23% seen once. The germline V and J ends were trimmed by 2 bases and 6 bases, with 13 bases remaining between them. This CDR3 is built from 13 residues. The germline CDR1 and CDR2 sequences are DFQATT and SNEGSKA (reference sequence). The data originate from a study of T-cell reconstitution after alpha-beta-depleted transplantation in children. Study observations and caveats: After transplant, high TCRbeta diversity at day 60 in some patients arose from surviving recipient T cells and thymic progenitors. When one year had passed after transplant, most T-cell counts and diversity came from newly produced T cells. Reportedly, alpha-beta T cells present about two months post-transplant originated from several hundred expanded clones of graft origin.

The specimen comprised PBMCs, sampled before TCRalphabeta/CD19-depleted stem cell transplant. This clonotype was sampled from a girl aged 2-10 years with Fanconi anemia, due to receive a stem cell transplant. The chain carries TRBV20-1 and TRBJ1-2, with D possibly TRBD1 on 5 matching bases. The CDR3 here is CSARTGTLDGYTF. CDR3 nucleotide sequence: TGCAGTGCTAGAACTGGGACTCTTGATGGCTACACCTTC.